The following is a TCR beta chain sequence with its context. The antigen remains unidentified. Researchers ran the PCR with 60 Vbeta and 13 Jbeta primers. The table came from immunoSEQ multiplex PCR; TCRdb's copy has only in-frame clones and leaves some out. The table records roughly 120,000 clones, about 80% of them present only once. The CDR3 spans 17 residues. From germline, CDR1 is SEHNR and CDR2 FQNEAQ (reference sequence). J was trimmed by 6 bases and V by 5 bases; bases with no gene match: 15. The sample comes from a study of cytomegalovirus exposure and HLA in healthy donors. Study conclusions and caveats: In a later analysis, the majority of CMV-associated beta chains seemingly showed HLA restriction. A missense variant in DCLRE1C was later tied to TCR beta V- and J-gene trimming.

The sequenced material came from PBMCs. This clonotype was obtained from a middle-aged man in good health and CMV-seronegative. The V gene is TRBV7-9, the J gene TRBJ2-2, with 7 nucleotides matching TRBD1. The CDR3 coding sequence is TGTGCCAGCAGCCCTCAAACCACCGGGACAGTCTCCGGGGAGCTGTTTTTT. Amino acids: CASSPQTTGTVSGELFF.